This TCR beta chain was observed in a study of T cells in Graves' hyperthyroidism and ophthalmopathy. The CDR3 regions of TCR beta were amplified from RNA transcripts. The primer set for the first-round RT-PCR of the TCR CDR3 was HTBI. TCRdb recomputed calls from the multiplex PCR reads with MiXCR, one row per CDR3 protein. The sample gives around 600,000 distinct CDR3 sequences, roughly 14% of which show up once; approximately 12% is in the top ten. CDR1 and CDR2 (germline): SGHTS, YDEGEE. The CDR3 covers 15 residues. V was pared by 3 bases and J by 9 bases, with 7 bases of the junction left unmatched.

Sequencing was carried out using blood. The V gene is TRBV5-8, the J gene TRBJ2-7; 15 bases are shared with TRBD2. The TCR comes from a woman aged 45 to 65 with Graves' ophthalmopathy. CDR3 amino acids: CASSWGGLAGGSQYF. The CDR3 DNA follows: TGTGCCAGCAGCTGGGGCGGACTAGCGGGAGGGTCGCAGTACTTC.